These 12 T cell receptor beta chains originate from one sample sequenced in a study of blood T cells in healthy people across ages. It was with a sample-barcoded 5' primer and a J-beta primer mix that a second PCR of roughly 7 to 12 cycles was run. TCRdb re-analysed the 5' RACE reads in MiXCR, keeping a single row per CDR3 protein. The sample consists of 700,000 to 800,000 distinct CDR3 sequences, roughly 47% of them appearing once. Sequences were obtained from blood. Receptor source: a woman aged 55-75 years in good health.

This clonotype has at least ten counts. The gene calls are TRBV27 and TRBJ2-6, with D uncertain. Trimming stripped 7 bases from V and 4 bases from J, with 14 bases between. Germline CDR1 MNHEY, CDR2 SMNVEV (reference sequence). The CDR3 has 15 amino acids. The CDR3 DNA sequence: TGTGCCAGCACCCGCTGGGGAACCGGGGCCAACGTCCTGACTTTC. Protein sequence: CASTRWGTGANVLTF.

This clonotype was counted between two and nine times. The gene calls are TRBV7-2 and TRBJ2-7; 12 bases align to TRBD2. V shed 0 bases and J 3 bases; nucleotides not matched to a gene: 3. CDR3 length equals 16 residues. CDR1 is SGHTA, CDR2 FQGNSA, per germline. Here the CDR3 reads CASSLALAGGHYEQYF. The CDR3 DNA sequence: TGTGCCAGCAGCTTAGCTCTAGCGGGAGGGCACTACGAGCAGTACTTC.

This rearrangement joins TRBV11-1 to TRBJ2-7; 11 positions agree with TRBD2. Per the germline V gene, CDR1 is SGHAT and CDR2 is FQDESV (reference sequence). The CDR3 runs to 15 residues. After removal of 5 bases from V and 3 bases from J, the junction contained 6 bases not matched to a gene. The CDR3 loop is CASSPELAGDYEQYF. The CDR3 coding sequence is TGTGCCAGCAGCCCCGAACTAGCGGGAGACTACGAGCAGTACTTC.

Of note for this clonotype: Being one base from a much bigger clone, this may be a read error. Here the CDR3 reads CSVGKRHEAIDGYTF. The CDR3 DNA reads TGCAGCGTTGGAAAACGGCACGAAGCGATCGATGGCTACACCTTC. This chain links TRBV29-1 with TRBJ1-2; D remains ambiguous. Germline CDR1 is SQVTM and CDR2 is ANQGSEA. CDR3 length: 15 amino acids. V dropped 4 bases and J dropped 6 bases, with 21 bases sitting between them.

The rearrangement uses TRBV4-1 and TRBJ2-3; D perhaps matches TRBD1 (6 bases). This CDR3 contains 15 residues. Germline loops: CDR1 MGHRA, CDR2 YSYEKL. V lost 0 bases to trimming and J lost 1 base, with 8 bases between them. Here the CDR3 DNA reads TGCGCCAGCAGCCAAGAGGGGGCCCGCACAGATACGCAGTATTTT. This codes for CASSQEGARTDTQYF.

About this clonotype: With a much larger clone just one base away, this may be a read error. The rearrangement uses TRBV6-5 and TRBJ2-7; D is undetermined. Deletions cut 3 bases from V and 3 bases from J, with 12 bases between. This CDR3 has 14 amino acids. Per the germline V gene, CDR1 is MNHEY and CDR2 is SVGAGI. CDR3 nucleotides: TGTGCCAGCAGTTATGGGCAGGACCTCTACGAGCAGTACTTC. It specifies CASSYGQDLYEQYF.

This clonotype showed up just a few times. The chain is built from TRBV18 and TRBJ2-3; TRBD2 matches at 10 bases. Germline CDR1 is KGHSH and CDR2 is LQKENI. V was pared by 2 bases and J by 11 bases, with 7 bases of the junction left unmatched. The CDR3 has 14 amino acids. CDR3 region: CASSPTLAGEWQYF. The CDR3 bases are TGTGCCAGCTCACCAACCCTAGCGGGAGAGTGGCAGTATTTT.

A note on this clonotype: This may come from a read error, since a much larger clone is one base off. CDR3 in amino acids: CSTTRGSSYEQYF. CDR3 nucleotides: TGCAGTACTACACGGGGAAGCTCCTACGAGCAGTACTTC. The J gene is TRBJ2-7, the V gene TRBV20-1, with a tentative D call TRBD2 (5 bases). Germline-derived CDR1 and CDR2 are DFQATT and SNEGSKA (reference sequence). Trimming took 8 bases from V and 0 from J, leaving 14 bases between them. The CDR3 spans 13 residues.

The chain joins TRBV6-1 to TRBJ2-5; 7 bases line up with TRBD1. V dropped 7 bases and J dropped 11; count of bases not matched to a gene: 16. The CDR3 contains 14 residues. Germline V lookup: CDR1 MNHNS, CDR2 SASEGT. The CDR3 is CASKWRQGTREQYF. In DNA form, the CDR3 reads TGTGCCAGCAAGTGGAGACAGGGTACCAGAGAGCAGTACTTC.

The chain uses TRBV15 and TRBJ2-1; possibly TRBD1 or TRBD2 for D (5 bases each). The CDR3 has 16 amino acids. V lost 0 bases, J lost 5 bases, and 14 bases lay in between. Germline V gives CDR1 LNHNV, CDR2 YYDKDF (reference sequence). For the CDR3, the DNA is TGTGCCACCAGCAGAGATCCCGGGGCTGGCAACAATGAGCAGTTCTTC. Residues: CATSRDPGAGNNEQFF.

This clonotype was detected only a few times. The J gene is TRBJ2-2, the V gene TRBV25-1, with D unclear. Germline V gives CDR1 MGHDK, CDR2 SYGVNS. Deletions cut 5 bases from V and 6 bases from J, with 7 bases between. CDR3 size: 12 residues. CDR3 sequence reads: CASSSRPGELFF. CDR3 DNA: TGTGCCAGCAGTTCCAGACCCGGGGAGCTGTTTTTT.

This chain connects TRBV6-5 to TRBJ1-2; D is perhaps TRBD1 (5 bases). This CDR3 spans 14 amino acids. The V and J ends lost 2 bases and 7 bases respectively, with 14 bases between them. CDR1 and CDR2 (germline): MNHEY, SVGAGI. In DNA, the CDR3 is TGTGCCAGCAGTTACCGGATGGATGGGGGTGGCTACACCTTC. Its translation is CASSYRMDGGGYTF.